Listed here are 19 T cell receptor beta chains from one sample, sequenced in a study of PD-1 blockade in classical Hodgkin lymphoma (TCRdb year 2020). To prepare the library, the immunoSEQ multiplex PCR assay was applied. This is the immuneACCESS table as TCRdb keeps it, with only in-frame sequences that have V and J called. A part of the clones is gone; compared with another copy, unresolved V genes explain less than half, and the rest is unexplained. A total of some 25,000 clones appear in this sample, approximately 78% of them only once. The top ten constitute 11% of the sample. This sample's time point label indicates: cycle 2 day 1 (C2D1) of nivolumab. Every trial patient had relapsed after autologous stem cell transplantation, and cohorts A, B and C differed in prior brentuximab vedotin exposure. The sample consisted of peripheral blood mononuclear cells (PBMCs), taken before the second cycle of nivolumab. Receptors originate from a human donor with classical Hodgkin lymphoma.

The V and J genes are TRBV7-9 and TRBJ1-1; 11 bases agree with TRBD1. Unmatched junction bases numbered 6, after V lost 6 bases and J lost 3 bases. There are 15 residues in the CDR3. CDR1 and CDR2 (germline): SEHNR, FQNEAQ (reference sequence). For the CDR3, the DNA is TGTGCCAGCAGGGGTGGACAGGGGGCTTACACTGAAGCTTTCTTT. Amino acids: CASRGGQGAYTEAFF.

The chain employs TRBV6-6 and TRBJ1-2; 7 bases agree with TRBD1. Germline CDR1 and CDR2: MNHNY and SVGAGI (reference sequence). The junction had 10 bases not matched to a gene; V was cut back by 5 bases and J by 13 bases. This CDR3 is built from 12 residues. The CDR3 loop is CASSPQGGGRTF. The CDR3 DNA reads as TGTGCCAGCAGTCCCCAGGGGGGTGGGCGCACCTTC.

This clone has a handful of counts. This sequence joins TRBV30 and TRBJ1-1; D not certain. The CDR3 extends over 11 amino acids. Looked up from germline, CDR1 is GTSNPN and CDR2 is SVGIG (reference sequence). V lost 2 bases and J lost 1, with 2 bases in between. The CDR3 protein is CAWSKNTEAFF. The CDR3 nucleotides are TGTGCCTGGAGTAAGAACACTGAAGCTTTCTTT.

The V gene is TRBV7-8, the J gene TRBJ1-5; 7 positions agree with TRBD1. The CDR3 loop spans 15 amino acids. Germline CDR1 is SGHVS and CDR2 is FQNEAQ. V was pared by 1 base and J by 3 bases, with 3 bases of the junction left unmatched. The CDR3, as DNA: TGTGCCAGCAGCTTAGGGGGACAGAACAATCAGCCCCAGCATTTT. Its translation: CASSLGGQNNQPQHF.

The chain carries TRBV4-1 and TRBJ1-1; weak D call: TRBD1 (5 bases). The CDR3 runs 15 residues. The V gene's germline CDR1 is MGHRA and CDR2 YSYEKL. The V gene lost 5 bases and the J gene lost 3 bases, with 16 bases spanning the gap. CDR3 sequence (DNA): TGCGCCAGCAGCGACGATCAGGGTTCCGACACTGAAGCTTTCTTT. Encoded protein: CASSDDQGSDTEAFF.

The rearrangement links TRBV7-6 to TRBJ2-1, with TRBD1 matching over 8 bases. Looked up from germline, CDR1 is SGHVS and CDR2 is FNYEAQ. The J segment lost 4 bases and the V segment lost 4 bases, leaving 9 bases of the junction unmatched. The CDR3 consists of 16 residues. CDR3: CASSSPGTGGYNEQFF. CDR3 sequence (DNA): TGTGCCAGCAGCTCCCCCGGGACAGGAGGATACAATGAGCAGTTCTTC. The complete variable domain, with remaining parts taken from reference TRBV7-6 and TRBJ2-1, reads GAGVSQSPRYKVTKRGQDVALRCDPISGHVSLYWYRQALGQGPEFLTYFNYEAQQDKSGLPNDRFSAERPEGSISTLTIQRTEQRDSAMYRCASSSPGTGGYNEQFFGPGTRLTVL.

CDR3 region: CSVRTSGGYYEQYF. CDR3 nucleotides: TGCAGCGTCAGGACTAGCGGGGGCTACTACGAGCAGTACTTC. The chain uses TRBV29-1 and TRBJ2-7, with 13 bases identical to TRBD2. The junction had 5 bases not matched to a gene; V was cut back by 6 bases and J by 3 bases. There are 14 residues in the CDR3. Per germline, CDR1 SQVTM and CDR2 ANQGSEA.

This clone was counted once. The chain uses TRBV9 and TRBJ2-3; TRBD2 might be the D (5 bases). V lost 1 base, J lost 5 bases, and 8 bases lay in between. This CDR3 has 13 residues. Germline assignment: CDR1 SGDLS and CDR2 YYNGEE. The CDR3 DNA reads TGTGCCAGCAGCGTAATAGGGAGAGATACGCAGTATTTT. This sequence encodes CASSVIGRDTQYF.

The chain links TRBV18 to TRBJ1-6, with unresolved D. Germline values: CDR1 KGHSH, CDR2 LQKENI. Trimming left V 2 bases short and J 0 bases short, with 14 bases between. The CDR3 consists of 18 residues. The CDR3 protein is CASSPRRSYGSYNSPLHF. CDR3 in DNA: TGTGCCAGCTCACCAAGACGGTCCTACGGCTCCTATAATTCACCCCTCCACTTT.

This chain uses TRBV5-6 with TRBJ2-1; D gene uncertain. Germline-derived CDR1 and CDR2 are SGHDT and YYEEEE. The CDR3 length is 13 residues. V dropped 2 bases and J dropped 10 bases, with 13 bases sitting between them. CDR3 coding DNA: TGTGCCAGCAGCTTTGGACGTGGTCTGGAGCAGTTCTTC. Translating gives CASSFGRGLEQFF.

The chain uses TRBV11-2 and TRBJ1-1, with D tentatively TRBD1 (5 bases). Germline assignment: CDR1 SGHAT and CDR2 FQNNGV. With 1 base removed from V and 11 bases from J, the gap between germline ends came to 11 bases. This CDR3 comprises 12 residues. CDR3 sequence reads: CASSLGRVNAFF. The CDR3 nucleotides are TGTGCCAGCAGCTTAGGCAGGGTTAACGCTTTCTTT.

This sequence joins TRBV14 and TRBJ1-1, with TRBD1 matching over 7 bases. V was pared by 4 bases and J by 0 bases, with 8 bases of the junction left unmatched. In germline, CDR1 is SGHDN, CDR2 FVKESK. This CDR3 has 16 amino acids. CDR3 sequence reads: CASSLSIGQVNTEAFF. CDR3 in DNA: TGTGCCAGCAGCCTAAGCATTGGACAGGTGAACACTGAAGCTTTCTTT.

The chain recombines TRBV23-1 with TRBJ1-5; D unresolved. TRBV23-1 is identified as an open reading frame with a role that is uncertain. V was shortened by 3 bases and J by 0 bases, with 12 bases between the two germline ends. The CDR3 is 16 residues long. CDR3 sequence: CASSQPITYSNQPQHF. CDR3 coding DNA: TGCGCCAGCAGTCAGCCTATTACCTATAGCAATCAGCCCCAGCATTTT.

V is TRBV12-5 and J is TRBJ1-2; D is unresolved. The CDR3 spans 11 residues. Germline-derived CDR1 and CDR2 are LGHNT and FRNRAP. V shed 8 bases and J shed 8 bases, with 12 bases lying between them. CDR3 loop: CASMTTFGYTF. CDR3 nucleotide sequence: TGTGCTAGTATGACTACCTTCGGCTACACCTTC.

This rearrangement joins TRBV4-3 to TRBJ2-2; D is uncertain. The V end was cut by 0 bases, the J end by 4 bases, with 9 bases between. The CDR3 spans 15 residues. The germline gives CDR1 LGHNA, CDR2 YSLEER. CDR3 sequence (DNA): TGCGCCAGCAGCCAAGATTCGGGTTTCACCGGGGAGCTGTTTTTT. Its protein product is CASSQDSGFTGELFF.

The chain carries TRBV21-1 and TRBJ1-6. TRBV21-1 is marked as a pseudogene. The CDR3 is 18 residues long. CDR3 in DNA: TGTGCCAGCAGCAAAGAGGGGAGTGTTAGCTCCTATAATTCACCCCTCCACTTT. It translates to CASSKEGSVSSYNSPLHF.

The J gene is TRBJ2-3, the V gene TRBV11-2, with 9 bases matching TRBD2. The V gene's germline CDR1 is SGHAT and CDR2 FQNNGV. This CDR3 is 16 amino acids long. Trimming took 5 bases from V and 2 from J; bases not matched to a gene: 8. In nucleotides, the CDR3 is TGTGCCAGCAGCCCCATAGCGGGGGCCCTCACAGATACGCAGTATTTT. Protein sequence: CASSPIAGALTDTQYF.

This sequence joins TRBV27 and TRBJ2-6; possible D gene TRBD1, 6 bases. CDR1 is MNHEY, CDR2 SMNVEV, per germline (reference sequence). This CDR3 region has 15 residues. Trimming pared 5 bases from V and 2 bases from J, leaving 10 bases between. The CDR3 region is CASSPRQAGANVLTF. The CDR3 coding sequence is TGTGCCAGCAGTCCTAGACAGGCTGGGGCCAACGTCCTGACTTTC.

This CDR3 reads CASSWIAGASTDTQYF. The CDR3 nucleotides are TGTGCCAGCAGCTGGATAGCGGGGGCCAGCACAGATACGCAGTATTTT. The V and J genes are TRBV7-8 and TRBJ2-3; TRBD2 matches at 9 bases. With V trimmed by 4 bases and J by 0 bases, 5 bases remained unmatched. Germline V gene data show CDR1 as SGHVS and CDR2 as FQNEAQ. This CDR3 region has 16 residues.